This T cell receptor (beta chain) was sequenced in a study of T-cell memory formation after mild COVID-19. Study information: Largely donor-specific sequence clusters came from two donors.

With V trimmed by 5 bases and J by 6 bases, 12 bases remained unmatched. Germline assignment: CDR1 SGHTA and CDR2 FQGNSA. There are 18 residues in the CDR3. cDNA libraries for TCR alpha and TCR beta, carrying sample barcodes and UMIs, came from 5'RACE with constant-segment primers. Each CDR3 protein is one row after TCRdb ran MiXCR on the 5' RACE reads. The profile shows some 350,000 distinct CDR3 sequences, around 13% of them singletons. The source of this sequence is a man between 18 and 29 years old who had mild COVID-19 (a few samples of this study predate the infection). Cell type and time point are not known. This chain joins TRBV7-2 and TRBJ2-5; 16 positions agree with TRBD2. Sequenced input: PBMCs or a T cell subset sorted from them (not recorded which). CDR3 coding DNA: TGTGCCAGCAGCCCCCCGGGACTAGCGGGGGGGCTTGGGAAGACCCAGTACTTC. Protein product: CASSPPGLAGGLGKTQYF.